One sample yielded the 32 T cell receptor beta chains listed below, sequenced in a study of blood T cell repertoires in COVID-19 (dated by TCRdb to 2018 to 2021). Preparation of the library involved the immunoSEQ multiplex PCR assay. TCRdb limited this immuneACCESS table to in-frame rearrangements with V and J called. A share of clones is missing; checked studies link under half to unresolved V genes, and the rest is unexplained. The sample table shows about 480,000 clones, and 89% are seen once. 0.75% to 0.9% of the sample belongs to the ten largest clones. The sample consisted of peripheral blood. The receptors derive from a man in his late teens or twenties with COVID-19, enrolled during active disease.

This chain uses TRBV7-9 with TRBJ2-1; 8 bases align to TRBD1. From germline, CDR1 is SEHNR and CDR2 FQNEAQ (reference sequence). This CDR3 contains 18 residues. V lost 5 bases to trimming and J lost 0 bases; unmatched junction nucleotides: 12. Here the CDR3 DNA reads TGTGCCAGCAGCCCCGGGGTGGACCAGGGGGCCTCCTACAATGAGCAGTTCTTC. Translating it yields CASSPGVDQGASYNEQFF.

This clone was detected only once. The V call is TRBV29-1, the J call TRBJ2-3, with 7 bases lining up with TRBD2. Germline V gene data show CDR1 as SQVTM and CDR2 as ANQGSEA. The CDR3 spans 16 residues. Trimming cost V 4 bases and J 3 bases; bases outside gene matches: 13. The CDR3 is CSVGPLTAGETDTQYF. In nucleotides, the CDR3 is TGCAGCGTTGGACCCCTAACCGCGGGGGAAACAGATACGCAGTATTTT.

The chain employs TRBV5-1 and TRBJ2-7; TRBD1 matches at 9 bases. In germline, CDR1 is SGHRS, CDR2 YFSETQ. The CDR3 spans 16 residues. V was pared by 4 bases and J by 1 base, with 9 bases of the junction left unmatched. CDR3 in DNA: TGCGCCAGCAGCCACTACAGGGGGCCGGATTCCTACGAGCAGTACTTC. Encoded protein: CASSHYRGPDSYEQYF.

CDR3 amino acids: CASSPTGGRTRETQYF. As DNA, the CDR3 is TGTGCCAGCAGTCCAACAGGGGGCCGGACCAGGGAGACCCAGTACTTC. This chain connects TRBV27 to TRBJ2-5; 9 nucleotides agree with TRBD1. From germline, CDR1 is MNHEY and CDR2 SMNVEV (reference sequence). The CDR3 is 16 amino acids. With V trimmed by 5 bases and J by 5 bases, 12 bases remained unmatched.

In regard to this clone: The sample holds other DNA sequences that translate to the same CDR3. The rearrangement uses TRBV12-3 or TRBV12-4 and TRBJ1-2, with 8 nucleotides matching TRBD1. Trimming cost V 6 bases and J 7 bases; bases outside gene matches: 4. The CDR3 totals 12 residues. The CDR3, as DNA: TGTGCCAGCAGGGGGACAGGAGGTGGCTACACCTTC. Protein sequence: CASRGTGGGYTF.

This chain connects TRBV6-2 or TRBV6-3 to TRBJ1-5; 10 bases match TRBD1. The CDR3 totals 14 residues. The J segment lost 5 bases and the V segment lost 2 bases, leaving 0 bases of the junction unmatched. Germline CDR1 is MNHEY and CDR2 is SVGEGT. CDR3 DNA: TGTGCCAGCAGTTACGACAGGGGGCATCAGCCCCAGCATTTT. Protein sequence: CASSYDRGHQPQHF.

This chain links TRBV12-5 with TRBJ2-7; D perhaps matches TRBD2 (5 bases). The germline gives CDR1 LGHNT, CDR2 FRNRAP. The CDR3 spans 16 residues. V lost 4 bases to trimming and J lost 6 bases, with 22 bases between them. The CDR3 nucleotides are TGTGCTAGTGGTTCCCGTCTGGCGGGCGTGGTCGCCGAGCAGTACTTC. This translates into CASGSRLAGVVAEQYF.

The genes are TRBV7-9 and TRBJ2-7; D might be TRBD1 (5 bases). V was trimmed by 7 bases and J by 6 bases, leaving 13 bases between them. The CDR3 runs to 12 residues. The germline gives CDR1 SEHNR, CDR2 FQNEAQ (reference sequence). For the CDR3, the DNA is TGTGCCAGCACTTTTGCCCAGGGCGAGCAGTACTTC. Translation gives CASTFAQGEQYF.

The CDR3 DNA reads TGTGCCAGCAGGCCGCATGGACTAGTAACAGATACGCAGTATTTT. Translation gives CASRPHGLVTDTQYF. The J gene is TRBJ2-3, the V gene TRBV28; 7 nucleotides line up with TRBD2. The V segment lost 6 bases and the J segment 3 bases; nucleotides outside the gene matches: 9. Germline assignment: CDR1 MDHEN and CDR2 SYDVKM. The CDR3 sequence is 15 residues long.

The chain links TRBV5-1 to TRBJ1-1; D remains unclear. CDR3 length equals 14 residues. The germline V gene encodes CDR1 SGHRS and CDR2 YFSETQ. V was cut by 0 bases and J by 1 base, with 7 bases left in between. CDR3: CASSLEAGNTEAFF. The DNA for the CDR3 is TGCGCCAGCAGCTTGGAGGCAGGGAACACTGAAGCTTTCTTT.

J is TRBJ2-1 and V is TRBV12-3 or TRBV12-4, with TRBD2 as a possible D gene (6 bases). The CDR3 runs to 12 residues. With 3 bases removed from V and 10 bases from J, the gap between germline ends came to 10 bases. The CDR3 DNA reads TGTGCCAGCAGTTTTGCTCTAGCGGAGCAGTTCTTC. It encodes CASSFALAEQFF.

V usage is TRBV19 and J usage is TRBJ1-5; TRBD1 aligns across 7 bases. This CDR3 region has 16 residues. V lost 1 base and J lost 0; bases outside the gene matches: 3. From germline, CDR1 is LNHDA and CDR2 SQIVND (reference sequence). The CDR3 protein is CASSIGTGNSNQPQHF. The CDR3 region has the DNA TGTGCCAGTAGTATAGGGACAGGTAATAGCAATCAGCCCCAGCATTTT.

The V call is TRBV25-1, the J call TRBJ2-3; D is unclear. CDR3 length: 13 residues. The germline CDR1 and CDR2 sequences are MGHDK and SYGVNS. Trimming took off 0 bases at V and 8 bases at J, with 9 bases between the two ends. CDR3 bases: TGTGCCAGCAGTGAATATAGCATGGGTACGCAGTATTTT. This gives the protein CASSEYSMGTQYF.

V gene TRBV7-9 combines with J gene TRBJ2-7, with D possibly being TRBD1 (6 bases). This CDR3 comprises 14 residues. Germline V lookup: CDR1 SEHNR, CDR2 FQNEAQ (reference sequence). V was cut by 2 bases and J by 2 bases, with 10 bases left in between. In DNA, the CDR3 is TGTGCCAGCAGCTTACAGGGGAAGGCCTACGAGCAGTACTTC. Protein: CASSLQGKAYEQYF.

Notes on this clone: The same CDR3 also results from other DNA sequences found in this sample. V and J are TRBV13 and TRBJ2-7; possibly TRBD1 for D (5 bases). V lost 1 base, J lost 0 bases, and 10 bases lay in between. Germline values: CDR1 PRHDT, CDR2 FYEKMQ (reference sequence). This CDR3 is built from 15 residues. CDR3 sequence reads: CASSLARESSYEQYF. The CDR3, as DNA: TGTGCCAGCAGCTTAGCCAGGGAAAGCTCCTACGAGCAGTACTTC.

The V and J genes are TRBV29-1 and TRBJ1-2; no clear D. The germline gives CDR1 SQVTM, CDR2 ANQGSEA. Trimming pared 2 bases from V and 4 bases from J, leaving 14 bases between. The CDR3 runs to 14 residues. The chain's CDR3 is CSVEPRNKIYGYTF. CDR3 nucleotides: TGCAGCGTTGAACCCAGAAATAAGATCTATGGCTACACCTTC.

The CDR3 protein is CASSIGGQETQYF. The CDR3 DNA is TGTGCCAGTTCTATCGGGGGACAAGAGACCCAGTACTTC. The chain combines TRBV18 with TRBJ2-5, with TRBD2 as a possible D gene (6 bases). CDR3 length equals 13 residues. In germline, CDR1 is KGHSH, CDR2 LQKENI. Deletions cut 9 bases from V and 2 bases from J, with 13 bases between.

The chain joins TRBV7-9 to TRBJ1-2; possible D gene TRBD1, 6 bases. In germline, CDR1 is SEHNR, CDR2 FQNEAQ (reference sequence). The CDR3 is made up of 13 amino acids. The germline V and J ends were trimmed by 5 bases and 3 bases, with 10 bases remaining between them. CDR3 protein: CASSQGGDYGYTF. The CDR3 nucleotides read TGTGCCAGCAGCCAAGGGGGGGACTATGGCTACACCTTC.

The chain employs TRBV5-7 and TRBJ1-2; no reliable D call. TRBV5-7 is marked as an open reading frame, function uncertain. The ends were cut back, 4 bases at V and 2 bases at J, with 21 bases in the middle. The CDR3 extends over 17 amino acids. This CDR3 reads CASSQPTGTAVNYGYTF. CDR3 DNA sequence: TGTGCCAGCAGCCAACCGACGGGTACAGCGGTGAACTATGGCTACACCTTC.

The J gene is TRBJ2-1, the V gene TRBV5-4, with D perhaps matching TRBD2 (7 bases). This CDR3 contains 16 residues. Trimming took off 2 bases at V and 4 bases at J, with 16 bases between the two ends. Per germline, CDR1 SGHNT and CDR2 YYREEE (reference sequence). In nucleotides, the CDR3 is TGTGCCAGCAGCTTATTTGCGGGGGCTAATTACAATGAGCAGTTCTTC. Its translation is CASSLFAGANYNEQFF.

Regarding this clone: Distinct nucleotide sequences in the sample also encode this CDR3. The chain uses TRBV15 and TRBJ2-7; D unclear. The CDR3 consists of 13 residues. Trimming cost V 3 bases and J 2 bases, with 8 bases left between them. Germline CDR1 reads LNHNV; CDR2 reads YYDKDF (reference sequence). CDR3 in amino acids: CATSRTPTYEQYF. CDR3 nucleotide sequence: TGTGCCACCAGCAGGACACCGACCTACGAGCAGTACTTC.

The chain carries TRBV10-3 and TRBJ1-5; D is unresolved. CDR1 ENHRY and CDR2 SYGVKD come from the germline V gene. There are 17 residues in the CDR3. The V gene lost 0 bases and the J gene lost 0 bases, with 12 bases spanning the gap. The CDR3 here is CAISESAIGDSNQPQHF. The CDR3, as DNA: TGTGCCATCAGTGAGTCTGCAATCGGAGATAGCAATCAGCCCCAGCATTTT.

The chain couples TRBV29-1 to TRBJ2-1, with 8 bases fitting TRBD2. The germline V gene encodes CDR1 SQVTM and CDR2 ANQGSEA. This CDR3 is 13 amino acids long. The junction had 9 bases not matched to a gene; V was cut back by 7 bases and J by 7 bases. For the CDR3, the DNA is TGCAGCGGAGGGACTAGGGCGTCAAATGAGCAGTTCTTC. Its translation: CSGGTRASNEQFF.

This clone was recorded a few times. Written as DNA, the CDR3 is TGTGCCAGCACAAGACAGGGGCAAGAGACCCAGTACTTC. Encoded protein: CASTRQGQETQYF. The chain is built from TRBV6-6 and TRBJ2-5; 8 nucleotides align to TRBD1. The CDR3 is 13 amino acids. In germline, CDR1 is MNHNY, CDR2 SVGAGI (reference sequence). Trimming took 7 bases from V and 2 from J; bases not matched to a gene: 3.

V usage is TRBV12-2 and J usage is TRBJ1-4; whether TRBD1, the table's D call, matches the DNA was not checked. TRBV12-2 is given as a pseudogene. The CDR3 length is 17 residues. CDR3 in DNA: TGTGCAAGTCGCTTAGCGGAGGACAGCCGGCATAATGAAAAACTGTTTTTT. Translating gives CASRLAEDSRHNEKLFF.

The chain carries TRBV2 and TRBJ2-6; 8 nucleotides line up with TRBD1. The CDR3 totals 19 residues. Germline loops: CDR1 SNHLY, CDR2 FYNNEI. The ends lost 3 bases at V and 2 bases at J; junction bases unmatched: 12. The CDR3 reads CASSERQGARRAGANVLTF. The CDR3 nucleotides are TGTGCCAGCAGTGAGCGCCAGGGGGCAAGAAGAGCTGGGGCCAACGTCCTGACTTTC.

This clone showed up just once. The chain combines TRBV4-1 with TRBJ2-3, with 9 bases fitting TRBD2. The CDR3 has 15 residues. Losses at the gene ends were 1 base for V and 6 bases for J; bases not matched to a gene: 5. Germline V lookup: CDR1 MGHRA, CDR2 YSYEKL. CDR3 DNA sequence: TGCGCCAGCAGCCAAGTTCTAGCGGGATTGGATACGCAGTATTTT. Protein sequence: CASSQVLAGLDTQYF.

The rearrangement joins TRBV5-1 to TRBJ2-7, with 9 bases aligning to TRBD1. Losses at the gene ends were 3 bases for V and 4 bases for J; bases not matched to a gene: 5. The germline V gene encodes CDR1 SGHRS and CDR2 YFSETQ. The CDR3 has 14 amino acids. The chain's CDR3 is CASSWGQGSYEQYF. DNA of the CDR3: TGCGCCAGCAGCTGGGGACAGGGCTCTTACGAGCAGTACTTC. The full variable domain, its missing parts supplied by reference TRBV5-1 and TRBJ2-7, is KAGVTQTPRYLIKTRGQQVTLSCSPISGHRSVSWYQQTPGQGLQFLFEYFSETQRNKGNFPGRFSGRQFSNSRSEMNVSTLELGDSALYLCASSWGQGSYEQYFGPGTRLTVT.

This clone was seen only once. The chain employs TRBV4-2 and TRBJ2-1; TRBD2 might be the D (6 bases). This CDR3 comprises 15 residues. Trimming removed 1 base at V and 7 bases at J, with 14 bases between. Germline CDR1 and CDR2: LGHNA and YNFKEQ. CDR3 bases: TGTGCCAGCAGCCAAGTGCCGGGAGTAGTAAATGAGCAGTTCTTC. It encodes CASSQVPGVVNEQFF.

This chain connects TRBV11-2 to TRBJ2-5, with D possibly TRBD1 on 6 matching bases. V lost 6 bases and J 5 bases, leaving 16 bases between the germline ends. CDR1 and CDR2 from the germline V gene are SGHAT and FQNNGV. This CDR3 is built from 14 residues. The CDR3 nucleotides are TGTGCCAGCAGTTTCCCCGGGACAACGGAGACCCAGTACTTC. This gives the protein CASSFPGTTETQYF.

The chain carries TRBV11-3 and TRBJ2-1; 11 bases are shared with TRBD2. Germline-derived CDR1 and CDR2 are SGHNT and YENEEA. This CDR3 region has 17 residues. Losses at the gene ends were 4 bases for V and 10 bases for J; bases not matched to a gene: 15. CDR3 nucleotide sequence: TGTGCCAGCAGCTCAATACTAGCGGGAGTGGACGGTATAGAGCAGTTCTTC. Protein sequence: CASSSILAGVDGIEQFF.

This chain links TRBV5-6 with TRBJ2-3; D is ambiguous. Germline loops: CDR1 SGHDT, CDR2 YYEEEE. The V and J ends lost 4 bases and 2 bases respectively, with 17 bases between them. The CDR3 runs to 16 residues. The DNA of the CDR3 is TGTGCCAGCAGCCCAAATGGCGGATTGTACACAGATACGCAGTATTTT. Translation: CASSPNGGLYTDTQYF.